These 16 T cell receptor beta chains were all obtained from the same sample, sequenced in a study of shared clonotypes between healthy human individuals. Sequencing used immunoSEQ multiplex PCR; TCRdb keeps in-frame clones, though not all of them. The sample has some 1,100,000 clones, about 84% seen once. Sequencing was carried out using memory CD4+ T cells from PBMCs. Indicated subset: CD45RA-negative fraction. Receptor source: a man in his late teens or twenties in good health. Some clones in this sample may be carry-over from other donors' samples.

The chain couples TRBV29-1 to TRBJ1-4; no definite D call. Germline assignment: CDR1 SQVTM and CDR2 ANQGSEA. V was pared by 7 bases and J by 8 bases, with 17 bases between. The CDR3 length is 13 residues. DNA of the CDR3: TGCAGCGCTGGGGTTCAGACGGGGGAAAAACTGTTTTTT. Encoded protein: CSAGVQTGEKLFF.

CDR3 bases: TGTGCCAGCAGTTACTCTACGCCGGATAATTCACCCCTCCACTTT. Translation: CASSYSTPDNSPLHF. The V gene is TRBV6-5, the J gene TRBJ1-6, with D uncertain. The length of the CDR3 is 15 residues. V lost 0 bases to trimming and J lost 5 bases, with 8 bases between them. Germline CDR1 reads MNHEY; CDR2 reads SVGAGI.

The chain carries TRBV28 and TRBJ1-5, with 9 bases matching TRBD1. Germline CDR1 MDHEN, CDR2 SYDVKM. The CDR3 sequence is 15 residues long. Trimming at V came to 3 bases and at J to 4 bases, leaving 4 bases not matched to a gene. CDR3: CASSFWGTGNQPQHF. The CDR3 nucleotides read TGTGCCAGCAGTTTCTGGGGGACAGGGAATCAGCCCCAGCATTTT.

This clone was counted a single time. The chain joins TRBV4-1 to TRBJ2-7; D is uncertain. The V end lost 0 bases, the J end lost 2 bases, and 8 bases lay between the germline ends. The CDR3 is 14 residues long. Germline loops: CDR1 MGHRA, CDR2 YSYEKL. The DNA for the CDR3 is TGCGCCAGCAGCCAAGATTCGCAGACCTACGAGCAGTACTTC. Protein sequence: CASSQDSQTYEQYF.

This chain links TRBV6-4 with TRBJ2-3, with unresolved D. CDR1 is MRHNA, CDR2 SNTAGT, per germline. The CDR3 sequence is 13 residues long. The V end was cut by 3 bases, the J end by 2 bases, with 6 bases between. The CDR3, as DNA: TGTGCCAGCAGTGAAGTCTTCACAGATACGCAGTATTTT. This gives the protein CASSEVFTDTQYF.

The gene calls are TRBV5-1 and TRBJ2-7; a weak D match, TRBD1 (5 bases). V dropped 3 bases and J dropped 4 bases, with 20 bases sitting between them. Germline CDR1 and CDR2: SGHRS and YFSETQ. This CDR3 contains 16 residues. The CDR3 reads CASSSRHFEKGYEQYF. Written as DNA, the CDR3 is TGCGCCAGCAGCTCCAGACACTTTGAAAAGGGGTACGAGCAGTACTTC.

The V gene is TRBV6-5, the J gene TRBJ2-1, with a possible D match to TRBD1 (5 bases). CDR3 length equals 14 residues. V lost 6 bases, J lost 6 bases, and 15 bases lay in between. The germline V gene encodes CDR1 MNHEY and CDR2 SVGAGI. In DNA form, the CDR3 reads TGTGCCAGCAGCTCCGTTATGGACACCAATGAGCAGTTCTTC. Its protein is CASSSVMDTNEQFF.

This CDR3 is CASGQNSNQPQHF. The CDR3 DNA reads as TGTGCCAGCGGACAGAATAGCAATCAGCCCCAGCATTTT. V usage is TRBV19 and J usage is TRBJ1-5; D is perhaps TRBD1 (6 bases). V dropped 9 bases and J dropped 0 bases, with 9 bases sitting between them. This CDR3 spans 13 amino acids. Germline CDR1 and CDR2: LNHDA and SQIVND (reference sequence).

The chain links TRBV7-3 to TRBJ1-5; 7 bases are a match to TRBD1. The CDR3 is 19 amino acids. The J segment lost 0 bases and the V segment lost 5 bases, leaving 16 bases of the junction unmatched. Germline-derived CDR1 and CDR2 are SGHTA and FQGTGA. CDR3 DNA: TGTGCCAGCAGCCCGTGGGGCCAACAGGGGCCATATAGCAATCAGCCCCAGCATTTT. Translating it yields CASSPWGQQGPYSNQPQHF. Variable domain in full (rest from reference TRBV7-3 and TRBJ1-5): GAGVSQTPSNKVTEKGKYVELRCDPISGHTALYWYRQSLGQGPEFLIYFQGTGAADDSGLPNDRFFAVRPEGSVSTLKIQRTERGDSAVYLCASSPWGQQGPYSNQPQHFGDGTRLSIL.

V is TRBV7-2 and J is TRBJ2-5; D possibly corresponds to TRBD1 (7 bases). This CDR3 spans 13 amino acids. Germline V gene sequence: CDR1 SGHTA, CDR2 FQGNSA. Trimming took off 5 bases at V and 5 bases at J, with 12 bases between the two ends. The CDR3 sequence is CASSQQGRETQYF. CDR3 DNA: TGTGCCAGCAGCCAACAGGGGAGGGAGACCCAGTACTTC.

CDR3 sequence (DNA): TGTGCCAGCAGCCAAGCTAGGCTAGCGGGAGATACGCAGTATTTT. This gives the protein CASSQARLAGDTQYF. The chain carries TRBV14 and TRBJ2-3; 8 nucleotides match TRBD2. The CDR3 contains 15 residues. Germline-derived CDR1 and CDR2 are SGHDN and FVKESK. The J segment lost 5 bases and the V segment lost 1 base, leaving 5 bases of the junction unmatched. Full variable domain (rest looked up from reference TRBV14 and TRBJ2-3): EAGVTQFPSHSVIEKGQTVTLRCDPISGHDNLYWYRRVMGKEIKFLLHFVKESKQDESGMPNNRFLAERTGGTYSTLKVQPAELEDSGVYFCASSQARLAGDTQYFGPGTRLTVL.

This clone was picked up a small number of times. At the DNA level, this CDR3 is encoded by other sequences in the same sample as well. This chain uses TRBV6-1 with TRBJ2-7, with unresolved D. From germline, CDR1 is MNHNS and CDR2 SASEGT. The CDR3 is made up of 14 amino acids. Trimming left V 6 bases short and J 0 bases short, with 12 bases between. CDR3 bases: TGTGCCAGCAGCGCTGGACGGAGCTCCTACGAGCAGTACTTC. Its protein is CASSAGRSSYEQYF.

The genes are TRBV29-1 and TRBJ2-3; tentative D call: TRBD1 (5 bases). The CDR3 totals 15 residues. Trimming took 7 bases from V and 3 from J, leaving 20 bases between them. In germline, CDR1 is SQVTM, CDR2 ANQGSEA. CDR3 region: CSGSRDLGRTDTQYF. The CDR3 DNA reads as TGCAGCGGTAGCAGGGATTTAGGTAGGACAGATACGCAGTATTTT.

CDR3 amino acids: CASSRVSNQPQHF. In DNA, the CDR3 is TGTGCCAGCAGCAGAGTTAGCAATCAGCCCCAGCATTTT. The chain joins TRBV6-5 to TRBJ1-5; no reliable D call. CDR1 MNHEY and CDR2 SVGAGI come from the germline V gene. V was cut by 6 bases and J by 0 bases, with 6 bases left in between. This CDR3 contains 13 residues.

V is TRBV5-6 and J is TRBJ2-5; weak D call: TRBD1 (5 bases). The CDR3 runs 12 residues. V lost 2 bases and J 12 bases, leaving 14 bases between the germline ends. CDR1 SGHDT and CDR2 YYEEEE come from the germline V gene. The CDR3 nucleotides read TGTGCCAGCAGCTTAAAGAGCAGGGTAGAGTACTTC. Protein: CASSLKSRVEYF.

Concerning this clone: It is likely a read error, because the conserved phenylalanine at the end of the CDR3 is missing. The chain joins TRBV15 to TRBJ1-5; D remains unclear. V lost 2 bases to trimming and J lost 2 bases, with 19 bases between them. This CDR3 spans 18 amino acids. CDR1 is LNHNV and CDR2 is YYDKDF in the germline V gene (reference sequence). The CDR3 DNA is TGTGCCACCAGCAGACTAGGGTTGGGAGTTTCGGGCAATCAGCCCCAGCATTCT. This translates into CATSRLGLGVSGNQPQHS.